The 17 T cell receptor beta chains reported below all come from one sample, sequenced in a study of cytomegalovirus exposure and HLA in healthy donors. Profiled with immunoSEQ multiplex PCR; TCRdb holds only in-frame clones, not every one. The repertoire has 100,000 to 150,000 clones, 85% to 90% of them found once; the top ten carry 2.1%. The sample consisted of PBMCs. The receptors here all came from a woman aged 25 to 45 in good health and CMV-seronegative.

The V and J genes are TRBV7-2 and TRBJ2-5; tentative D call: TRBD2 (7 bases). V gave up 0 bases and J gave up 5 bases, with 10 bases separating them. Germline V gene lookup returns CDR1 SGHTA and CDR2 FQGNSA. CDR3 length: 14 residues. The CDR3 reads CASSLAGGPETQYF. In DNA, the CDR3 is TGTGCCAGCAGCTTAGCGGGGGGGCCTGAGACCCAGTACTTC.

In DNA form, the CDR3 reads TGCGCCAGCAGCCAAGCCCGCGGGGGGGCAGGCTATGGCTACACCTTC. It encodes CASSQARGGAGYGYTF. The chain uses TRBV4-3 and TRBJ1-2, with a tentative D call TRBD1 (6 bases). CDR1 is LGHNA and CDR2 is YSLEER in the germline V gene. This CDR3 is built from 16 residues. The V gene lost 1 base and the J gene lost 4 bases, with 16 bases spanning the gap.

The chain joins TRBV11-3 to TRBJ2-7, with D tentatively TRBD2 (7 bases). CDR1 SGHNT and CDR2 YENEEA come from the germline V gene. The CDR3 consists of 17 residues. Trimming pared 1 base from V and 5 bases from J, leaving 21 bases between. The CDR3 here is CASSLGLWGGNGDEQYF. The CDR3, as DNA: TGTGCCAGCAGCTTAGGACTCTGGGGGGGCAATGGGGACGAGCAGTACTTC.

The rearrangement joins TRBV15 to TRBJ2-1, with a weak D call TRBD2 (5 bases). The CDR3 has 17 amino acids. Germline CDR1 and CDR2: LNHNV and YYDKDF (reference sequence). V lost 1 base and J 8 bases, leaving 21 bases between the germline ends. The CDR3 region is CATSRGPEAGSGDEQFF. CDR3 bases: TGTGCCACCAGCAGAGGCCCGGAGGCCGGGTCAGGCGATGAGCAGTTCTTC.

The chain carries TRBV7-8 and TRBJ2-2, with 12 bases lining up with TRBD2. Germline CDR1 and CDR2: SGHVS and FQNEAQ. CDR3 size: 16 residues. After removal of 5 bases from V and 0 bases from J, the junction contained 1 base not matched to a gene. CDR3 bases: TGTGCCAGCAGCACTAGCGGGGGGACGAACACCGGGGAGCTGTTTTTT. Protein sequence: CASSTSGGTNTGELFF.

This clone was detected once. V usage is TRBV30 and J usage is TRBJ1-2; 8 nucleotides agree with TRBD1. CDR1 is GTSNPN and CDR2 is SVGIG in the germline V gene (reference sequence). The CDR3 spans 15 residues. Trimming cost V 3 bases and J 2 bases; bases outside gene matches: 8. The CDR3 region is CAWSFYRGGNYGYTF. CDR3 sequence (DNA): TGTGCCTGGAGCTTTTACAGGGGGGGAAACTATGGCTACACCTTC.

The chain combines TRBV2 with TRBJ1-2, with D maybe TRBD1 (5 bases). CDR1 is SNHLY and CDR2 is FYNNEI in the germline V gene. The V end lost 6 bases, the J end lost 5 bases, and 25 bases lay between the germline ends. The CDR3 is 17 amino acids. CDR3 sequence reads: CASRPSTQGVIGYGYTF. The CDR3, as DNA: TGTGCCAGCAGACCCTCTACTCAGGGTGTAATTGGGTATGGCTACACCTTC. Together with reference TRBV2 and TRBJ1-2, the CDR3 gives the full variable domain: EPEVTQTPSHQVTQMGQEVILRCVPISNHLYFYWYRQILGQKVEFLVSFYNNEISEKSEIFDDQFSVERPDGSNFTLKIRSTKLEDSAMYFCASRPSTQGVIGYGYTFGSGTRLTVV.

The V gene is TRBV6-5, the J gene TRBJ2-1; 7 bases fit TRBD2. There are 14 residues in the CDR3. V gave up 6 bases and J gave up 2 bases; unmatched junction bases: 4. Germline V gene lookup returns CDR1 MNHEY and CDR2 SVGAGI. The CDR3 region has the DNA TGTGCCAGCAGGCCGGGACTACCCTACAATGAGCAGTTCTTC. It translates to CASRPGLPYNEQFF.

This clone occurred once. The J gene is TRBJ1-1, the V gene TRBV7-8; 9 bases agree with TRBD1. CDR3 length: 14 amino acids. CDR1 is SGHVS and CDR2 is FQNEAQ in the germline V gene. V was clipped by 5 bases and J by 5 bases; unmatched bases: 6. The CDR3 here is CASSTRDRATEAFF. CDR3 coding DNA: TGTGCCAGCAGCACCCGGGACAGGGCAACTGAAGCTTTCTTT.

This clone was observed a few times. The chain has TRBV27 and TRBJ1-6; D ambiguous. This CDR3 is 18 amino acids long. Germline V gives CDR1 MNHEY, CDR2 SMNVEV (reference sequence). The germline V and J ends were trimmed by 2 bases and 0 bases, with 14 bases remaining between them. The CDR3 DNA sequence: TGTGCCAGCAGTTTACGGCCCACACAGAGCTCCTATAATTCACCCCTCCACTTT. It specifies CASSLRPTQSSYNSPLHF.

This sequence joins TRBV5-1 and TRBJ2-7, with a weak D call TRBD1 (5 bases). The CDR3 length is 16 residues. Germline V CDR1 and CDR2: SGHRS, YFSETQ. Trimming left V 0 bases short and J 2 bases short, with 15 bases between. CDR3: CASSLGDGAVTYEQYF. CDR3 in DNA: TGCGCCAGCAGCTTGGGAGATGGGGCAGTGACCTACGAGCAGTACTTC.

This chain uses TRBV19 with TRBJ1-1; TRBD1 might be the D (6 bases). Trimming removed 8 bases from V and 1 base from J, with 17 bases in between. The V gene's germline CDR1 is LNHDA and CDR2 SQIVND (reference sequence). This CDR3 is 15 amino acids long. The CDR3 loop is CASSSQGMGNTEAFF. Here the CDR3 DNA reads TGTGCCAGTTCCTCACAGGGAATGGGGAACACTGAAGCTTTCTTT.

A single count supports this clone. This chain joins TRBV29-1 and TRBJ2-5; 8 nucleotides align to TRBD2. Germline CDR1 and CDR2: SQVTM and ANQGSEA. V gave up 5 bases and J gave up 3 bases; unmatched junction bases: 23. The CDR3 has 19 amino acids. CDR3 in amino acids: CSVIEGSVYSGGQEETQYF. In nucleotides, the CDR3 is TGCAGCGTTATAGAAGGTTCGGTCTACAGCGGGGGACAAGAAGAGACCCAGTACTTC. Full variable domain (missing parts from reference TRBV29-1 and TRBJ2-5): SAVISQKPSRDICQRGTSLTIQCQVDSQVTMMFWYRQQPGQSLTLIATANQGSEATYESGFVIDKFPISRPNLTFSTLTVSNMSPEDSSIYLCSVIEGSVYSGGQEETQYFGPGTRLLVL.

CDR3 in DNA: TGTGCCAGCAGCTCAGGACTCCAGTCCTACGAGCAGTACTTC. Translating gives CASSSGLQSYEQYF. The chain joins TRBV11-3 to TRBJ2-7; D may be TRBD2 (5 bases). The CDR3 has 14 residues. The germline V and J ends were trimmed by 4 bases and 1 base, with 11 bases remaining between them. Germline lookup yields CDR1 SGHNT and CDR2 YENEEA.

The V call is TRBV5-1, the J call TRBJ2-3; D perhaps matches TRBD2 (7 bases). The CDR3 length is 15 residues. V lost 0 bases, J lost 0 bases, and 8 bases lay in between. Germline-derived CDR1 and CDR2 are SGHRS and YFSETQ. The CDR3 loop reads CASSLEGGSTDTQYF. CDR3 DNA sequence: TGCGCCAGCAGCTTGGAGGGGGGGAGCACAGATACGCAGTATTTT.

This chain links TRBV18 with TRBJ1-5, with D maybe TRBD1 (5 bases). This CDR3 has 16 residues. Trimming pared 2 bases from V and 3 bases from J, leaving 14 bases between. Germline V gene lookup returns CDR1 KGHSH and CDR2 LQKENI. CDR3 nucleotides: TGTGCCAGCTCACCAACCCGCACGGGGGACAATCAGCCCCAGCATTTT. Protein: CASSPTRTGDNQPQHF. Full variable domain (missing parts from reference TRBV18 and TRBJ1-5): NAGVMQNPRHLVRRRGQEARLRCSPMKGHSHVYWYRQLPEEGLKFMVYLQKENIIDESGMPKERFSAEFPKEGPSILRIQQVVRGDSAAYFCASSPTRTGDNQPQHFGDGTRLSIL.

The genes are TRBV29-1 and TRBJ1-1, with a possible D match to TRBD1 (5 bases). The CDR3 runs to 12 residues. Deletions cut 7 bases from V and 0 bases from J, with 9 bases between. Per the germline V gene, CDR1 is SQVTM and CDR2 is ANQGSEA. CDR3 sequence reads: CSAGFMNTEAFF. The CDR3 DNA reads as TGCAGCGCAGGGTTCATGAACACTGAAGCTTTCTTT.